These 2 T cell receptor beta chains came from one sample sequenced in a study of CD8 T cells in ankylosing spondylitis. Study results and caveats: Made up of 7 to 9 highly homologous variants, a TCR beta motif appeared characteristic of ankylosing spondylitis blood.

TCRdb processed the 5' RACE reads anew with MiXCR; each CDR3 protein has one entry. This sample has fewer than 750,000 distinct CDR3 sequences, with under 20% found just once. What these receptors recognize is not known. The sample comprised blood, either unsorted or a sorted T cell fraction (not recorded which). The receptor set was obtained from a male donor with ankylosing spondylitis.

This sequence joins TRBV12-3 or TRBV12-4 and TRBJ1-1; perhaps TRBD1 as D (5 bases). The CDR3 has 16 residues. Trimming left V 7 bases short and J 0 bases short, with 18 bases between. The CDR3 loop is CASTPGQGRMNTEAFF. The CDR3 bases are TGTGCCAGCACCCCGGGGCAGGGTAGGATGAACACTGAAGCTTTCTTT.

This clonotype was picked up a small number of times. This chain uses TRBV28 with TRBJ2-5; 13 nucleotides match TRBD2. CDR1 is MDHEN, CDR2 SYDVKM, per germline. The CDR3 consists of 16 residues. With 4 bases clipped from V and 5 bases from J, the junction kept 7 bases outside the gene matches. The CDR3 DNA follows: TGTGCCAGCAGTTCCACTAGCGGGGGGGCCTGGGAGACCCAGTACTTC. Residues: CASSSTSGGAWETQYF.